Listed below are T cell receptor beta chains from one sample, sequenced in a study of CD8+CD57+ T cells in acquired aplastic anemia. TCRdb independently ran MiXCR on the reads; one entry per CDR3 protein. The sample yields some 150,000 distinct CDR3 sequences, less than 60% seen once. Sequences were obtained from sorted CD4+, CD8+, or CD8+CD57+ T cells (not recorded which) from PBMCs. The source is a human donor with aplastic anemia. The CDR3 runs from the conserved cysteine through the conserved F or W. Fields, in order: clone size, CDR3 length, D gene, J gene, V gene, CDR3 protein, CDR3 DNA. A D gene is named only where the DNA matches it firmly. Expanded clones get a size class; other rows say once, few or many, or leave the size out.

>many|15|NA|TRBJ2-3|TRBV6-2/TRBV6-3
CASSYFRASTDTQYF
TGTGCCAGCAGTTACTTTAGGGCCAGCACAGATACGCAGTATTTT
>NA|15|TRBD2|TRBJ2-3|TRBV15
CATRGLAGGLDTQYF
TGTGCCACCAGAGGGCTAGCGGGAGGTCTCGATACGCAGTATTTT
>few|16|NA|TRBJ2-1|TRBV5-6
CASSFTAILIYNEQFF
TGTGCCAGCAGCTTTACTGCGATTCTAATTTACAATGAGCAGTTCTTC
>many|11|NA|TRBJ1-2|TRBV20-1
CIFDSVHGYTF
TGCATCTTTGACAGCGTTCATGGCTACACCTTC
>NA|15|TRBD2|TRBJ2-7|TRBV10-1
CASSQGLAVDYEQYF
TGCGCCAGCAGTCAAGGACTAGCGGTGGACTACGAGCAGTACTTC
>NA|13|NA|TRBJ1-2|TRBV19
CASSDVTNYGYTF
TGTGCCAGTAGTGATGTGACTAACTATGGCTACACCTTC
>NA|15|NA|TRBJ1-2|TRBV6-5
CASSYLQGNNYGYTF
TGTGCCAGCAGTTACTTGCAGGGAAATAACTATGGCTACACCTTC
>NA|15|NA|TRBJ1-3|TRBV5-1
CASSLASPSGNTIYF
TGCGCCAGCAGCTTGGCCTCCCCCTCTGGAAACACCATATATTTT
>NA|13|NA|TRBJ1-1|TRBV7-4
CASSFGSDTEAFF
TGTGCCAGCAGCTTTGGCTCCGACACTGAAGCTTTCTTT
>NA|13|NA|TRBJ2-2|TRBV7-6
CTSSLVQTGELVF
TGTACCAGCAGCTTAGTTCAGACCGGGGAGCTGGTTTTT
>NA|14|NA|TRBJ2-7|TRBV7-2
CASSLRQTSYEQYF
TGTGCCAGCAGCTTGAGACAAACATCCTACGAGCAGTACTTC
>NA|13|TRBD2|TRBJ2-1|TRBV29-1
CSVVLAGHNEQFF
TGCAGCGTTGTCCTAGCGGGCCACAATGAGCAGTTCTTC
>many|14|NA|TRBJ1-1|TRBV5-1
CASSSGTLNTEAFF
TGCGCCAGCAGCTCAGGGACATTAAACACTGAAGCTTTCTTT
>NA|12|NA|TRBJ2-1|TRBV7-2
CAGSLSTSDPVF
TGTGCCGGCAGCTTAAGCACATCGGACCCGGTCTTC
>few|15|TRBD1|TRBJ1-5|TRBV7-8
CASSRTGAKNQPQHF
TGTGCCAGCAGCAGGACAGGGGCCAAAAATCAGCCCCAGCATTTT
>NA|13|NA|TRBJ2-7|TRBV20-1
CSPNPTGLHEQYF
TGCAGTCCTAACCCCACAGGGTTGCACGAGCAGTACTTC
>NA|15|TRBD1|TRBJ1-4|TRBV15
CATSRGQGGYEKLFF
TGTGCCACCAGCAGAGGACAGGGTGGGTACGAAAAACTGTTTTTT
>NA|13|TRBD2|TRBJ2-7|TRBV20-1
CSAIAGPSYEQYF
TGCAGTGCTATAGCGGGGCCCTCCTACGAGCAGTACTTC
>NA|13|NA|TRBJ2-7|TRBV2
CASSAGRTYEQYF
TGTGCCAGCAGTGCCGGCAGAACCTACGAGCAGTACTTC
>many|15|TRBD1|TRBJ1-1|TRBV6-1
CASSELDRANTEAFF
TGTGCCAGCAGTGAACTCGACAGGGCGAACACTGAAGCTTTCTTT
>many|13|NA|TRBJ1-1|TRBV5-8
CASSTRQNTEAFF
TGTGCCAGCAGCACTCGACAGAACACTGAAGCTTTCTTT
>NA|17|TRBD2|TRBJ2-1|TRBV25-1
CASSDPGLALTYNEQFF
TGTGCCAGCAGTGATCCGGGACTAGCGCTAACCTACAATGAGCAGTTCTTC
>many|14|TRBD1|TRBJ1-1|TRBV20-1
CSELQGAGNTEAFF
TGCAGTGAACTCCAGGGGGCGGGTAACACTGAAGCTTTCTTT
>many|14|NA|TRBJ1-2|TRBV6-1
CASSEDRVGYGYTF
TGTGCCAGCAGTGAAGACAGGGTCGGGTATGGCTACACCTTC
>once|16|TRBD1|TRBJ2-1|TRBV5-1
CASSWEDRGNYNEQFF
TGCGCCAGCAGCTGGGAGGACAGGGGAAACTACAATGAGCAGTTCTTC
>many|15|NA|TRBJ1-1|TRBV20-1
CSAPYPGTANTEAFF
TGCAGTGCTCCTTACCCCGGGACGGCGAACACTGAAGCTTTCTTT
>few|13|NA|TRBJ2-5|TRBV15
CATSRRGQETQYF
TGTGCCACCAGCAGGCGTGGGCAAGAGACCCAGTACTTC
>many|17|TRBD2|TRBJ2-2|TRBV12-3/TRBV12-4
CASSLTSGGANTGELFF
TGTGCCAGCAGTCTGACTAGCGGGGGGGCGAACACCGGGGAGCTGTTTTTT
>NA|14|TRBD1|TRBJ2-7|TRBV6-1
CASSRDRAGYEQYF
TGTGCCAGCAGCCGCGACAGGGCAGGATACGAGCAGTACTTC
>NA|16|TRBD1|TRBJ2-7|TRBV10-3
CASSEGKGQGSYEQYF
TGTGCCAGCAGTGAGGGTAAGGGACAGGGGAGTTACGAGCAGTACTTC
>few|14|NA|TRBJ2-7|TRBV20-1
CSADSPDETYEQYF
TGCAGTGCTGATAGCCCAGACGAGACCTACGAGCAGTACTTC
>many|13|NA|TRBJ2-3|TRBV5-1
CASSSAGGDTQYF
TGCGCCAGCAGCTCCGCTGGTGGGGATACGCAGTATTTT
>NA|9|NA|TRBJ2-2|TRBV7-2
CATNGGLFF
TGTGCCACGAACGGGGGGCTGTTTTTT
>NA|14|TRBD1|TRBJ1-6|TRBV10-3
CAIKEGQNNSPLHF
TGTGCCATCAAAGAGGGACAGAATAATTCACCCCTCCACTTT
>many|12|NA|TRBJ2-1|TRBV6-4
CASSHPGGEQFF
TGTGCCAGCAGCCACCCCGGGGGTGAGCAGTTCTTC
>many|12|TRBD1|TRBJ1-2|TRBV20-1
CSATGGDYGYTF
TGCAGTGCTACAGGGGGCGACTATGGCTACACCTTC
>NA|13|NA|TRBJ1-5|TRBV29-1
CSVARGLNQPQHF
TGCAGCGTTGCGCGGGGACTCAATCAGCCCCAGCATTTT
>many|15|TRBD1|TRBJ2-3|TRBV7-9
CASSLTQGATDTQYF
TGTGCCAGCAGCTTAACACAGGGGGCCACAGATACGCAGTATTTT
>many|14|NA|TRBJ1-2|TRBV7-8
CASSLEVGIYGYTF
TGTGCCAGCAGCTTAGAAGTAGGGATCTATGGCTACACCTTC
>many|19|TRBD1|TRBJ2-5|TRBV11-2
CASSLLSLRDRGGWETQYF
TGTGCCAGCAGCTTACTTTCCCTTAGGGACAGGGGTGGATGGGAGACCCAGTACTTC
>many|13|TRBD1|TRBJ2-7|TRBV7-8
CASSRTGFYEQYF
TGTGCCAGCAGCCGGACAGGATTCTACGAGCAGTACTTC
>NA|14|NA|TRBJ2-3|TRBV20-1
CGAQQGGSTETQYF
TGCGGTGCTCAACAAGGAGGAAGCACAGAAACGCAGTATTTT
>NA|14|TRBD1|TRBJ2-7|TRBV4-1
CASSQGQTGNEQYF
TGCGCCAGCAGCCAAGGACAGACAGGGAACGAGCAGTACTTC
>many|16|NA|TRBJ2-1|TRBV10-3
CAISESGAGAFNEQFF
TGTGCCATCAGTGAGTCGGGCGCGGGGGCCTTCAATGAGCAGTTCTTC
>NA|15|TRBD1|TRBJ2-7|TRBV6-1
CASSEGTGGSYEQYF
TGTGCCAGCAGTGAAGGGACAGGGGGCTCCTACGAGCAGTACTTC
>many|11|NA|TRBJ1-1|TRBV3-1
CASQRGNEAFF
TGTGCCAGTCAACGGGGGAATGAAGCTTTCTTT
>many|14|TRBD1|TRBJ2-7|TRBV12-3/TRBV12-4
CASSPGQGPYEQYF
TGTGCCAGCAGTCCGGGACAGGGACCCTACGAGCAGTACTTC
>many|13|NA|TRBJ1-2|TRBV19
CASSIGQGNGGTF
TGTGCCAGTAGTATTGGGCAGGGTAATGGTGGAACCTTC
>once|14|NA|TRBJ2-7|TRBV5-6
CASSSSGVSYEQYF
TGTGCCAGCAGCTCCTCAGGGGTCTCCTACGAGCAGTACTTC
>NA|14|NA|TRBJ1-2|TRBV5-8
CASSLGPANYGYTF
TGTGCCAGCAGCTTGGGACCAGCTAACTATGGCTACACCTTC
>many|14|TRBD2|TRBJ2-7|TRBV11-3
CASSFGTSGYEQYF
TGTGCCAGCAGCTTCGGGACTAGCGGGTACGAGCAGTACTTC
>NA|14|TRBD1|TRBJ2-7|TRBV7-9
CASSPGTGRNEQYF
TGTGCCAGCAGCCCCGGGACAGGGAGGAACGAGCAGTACTTC
>once|13|NA|TRBJ2-7|TRBV20-1
CSARGGPSYEQYF
TGCAGTGCTAGAGGGGGCCCTTCCTACGAGCAGTACTTC
>NA|17|TRBD1|TRBJ2-1|TRBV10-2
CASSESSGTGVWDEQFF
TGCGCCAGCAGTGAGTCTTCTGGGACAGGGGTCTGGGATGAGCAGTTCTTC
>many|13|NA|TRBJ2-5|TRBV5-1
CASRQNSQETQYF
TGCGCCAGCAGGCAAAACAGCCAAGAGACCCAGTACTTC
>NA|14|TRBD1|TRBJ2-7|TRBV5-6
CASSLGTGGTEQYF
TGTGCCAGCAGCTTGGGGACAGGGGGCACCGAGCAGTACTTC
>few|12|NA|TRBJ1-5|TRBV28
CASSFRRQPQHF
TGTGCCAGCAGTTTCCGTAGACAGCCCCAGCATTTT
>few|13|NA|TRBJ1-5|TRBV7-2
CASSSDGGQPQHF
TGTGCCAGCAGCTCAGACGGGGGTCAGCCCCAGCATTTT